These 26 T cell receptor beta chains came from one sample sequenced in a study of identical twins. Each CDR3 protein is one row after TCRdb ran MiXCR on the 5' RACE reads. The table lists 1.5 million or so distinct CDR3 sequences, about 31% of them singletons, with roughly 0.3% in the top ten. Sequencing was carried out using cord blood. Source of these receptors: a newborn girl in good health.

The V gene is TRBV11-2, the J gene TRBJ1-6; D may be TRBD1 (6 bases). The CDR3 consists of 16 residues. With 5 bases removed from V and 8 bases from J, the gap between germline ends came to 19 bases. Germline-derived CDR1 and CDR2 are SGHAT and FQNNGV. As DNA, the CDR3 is TGTGCCAGCAGCCCAAGACCTACAGGGCCCTATTCACCCCTCCACTTT. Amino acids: CASSPRPTGPYSPLHF.

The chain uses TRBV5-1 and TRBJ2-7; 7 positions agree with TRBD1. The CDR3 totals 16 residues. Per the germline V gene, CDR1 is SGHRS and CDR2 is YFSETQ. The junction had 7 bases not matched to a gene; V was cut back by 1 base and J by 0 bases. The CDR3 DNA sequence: TGCGCCAGCAGCTTGAGAATGGCAGGGGGCTCCTACGAGCAGTACTTC. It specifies CASSLRMAGGSYEQYF.

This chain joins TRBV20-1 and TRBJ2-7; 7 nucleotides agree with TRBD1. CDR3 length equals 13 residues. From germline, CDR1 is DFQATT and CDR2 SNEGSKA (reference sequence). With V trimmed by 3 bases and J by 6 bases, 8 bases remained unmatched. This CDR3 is CSARGPTGREQYF. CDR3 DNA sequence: TGCAGTGCTAGGGGACCGACAGGGCGCGAGCAGTACTTC.

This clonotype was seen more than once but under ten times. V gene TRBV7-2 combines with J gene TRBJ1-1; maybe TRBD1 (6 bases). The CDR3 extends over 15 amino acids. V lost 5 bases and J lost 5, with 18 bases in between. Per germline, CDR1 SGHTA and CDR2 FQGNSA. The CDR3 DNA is TGTGCCAGCAGCCCCGGCCCGACAGGAAGGACTGAAGCTTTCTTT. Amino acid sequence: CASSPGPTGRTEAFF.

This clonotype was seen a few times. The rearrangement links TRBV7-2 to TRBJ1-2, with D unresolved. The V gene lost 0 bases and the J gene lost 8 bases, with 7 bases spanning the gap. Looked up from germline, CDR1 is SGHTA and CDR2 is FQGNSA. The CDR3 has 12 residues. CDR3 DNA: TGTGCCAGCAGCTTAGCTAGACCCGGCTACACCTTC. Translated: CASSLARPGYTF.

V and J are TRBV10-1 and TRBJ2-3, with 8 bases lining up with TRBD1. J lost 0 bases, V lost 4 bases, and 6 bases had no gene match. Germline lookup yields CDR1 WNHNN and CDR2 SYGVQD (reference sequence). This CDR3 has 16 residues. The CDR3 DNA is TGCGCCAGCAGTGCCACAGGGGGACCTAGCACAGATACGCAGTATTTT. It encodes CASSATGGPSTDTQYF.

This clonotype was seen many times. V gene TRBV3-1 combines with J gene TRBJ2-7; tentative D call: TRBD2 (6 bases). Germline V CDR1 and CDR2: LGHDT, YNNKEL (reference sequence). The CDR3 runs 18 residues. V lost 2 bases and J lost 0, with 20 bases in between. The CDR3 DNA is TGTGCCAGCAGCCAAAGCTCCCTACTACGGAGGGGCTCCTACGAGCAGTACTTC. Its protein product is CASSQSSLLRRGSYEQYF.

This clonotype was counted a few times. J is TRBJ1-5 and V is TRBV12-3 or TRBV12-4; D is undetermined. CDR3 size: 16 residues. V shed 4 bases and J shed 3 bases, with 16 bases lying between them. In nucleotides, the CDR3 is TGTGCCAGCAGTTCCAAAGGGTCGAGGGTCAATCAGCCCCAGCATTTT. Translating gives CASSSKGSRVNQPQHF.

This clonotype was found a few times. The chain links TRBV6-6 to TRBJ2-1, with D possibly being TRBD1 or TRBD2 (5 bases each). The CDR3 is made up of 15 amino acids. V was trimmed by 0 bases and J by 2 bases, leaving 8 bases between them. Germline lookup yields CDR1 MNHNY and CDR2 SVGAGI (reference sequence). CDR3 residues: CASSYSQGPYNEQFF. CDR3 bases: TGTGCCAGCAGTTACTCTCAGGGACCCTACAATGAGCAGTTCTTC.

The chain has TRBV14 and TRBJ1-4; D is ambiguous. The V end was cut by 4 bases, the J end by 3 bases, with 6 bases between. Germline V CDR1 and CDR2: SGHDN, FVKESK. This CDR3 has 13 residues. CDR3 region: CASSPRSNEKLFF. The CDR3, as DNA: TGTGCCAGCAGCCCCAGGTCTAATGAAAAACTGTTTTTT.

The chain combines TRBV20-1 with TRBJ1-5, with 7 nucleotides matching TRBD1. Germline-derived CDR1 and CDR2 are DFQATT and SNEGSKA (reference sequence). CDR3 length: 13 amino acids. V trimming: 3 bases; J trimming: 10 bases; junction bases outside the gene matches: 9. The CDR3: CSARGYRGHPQHF. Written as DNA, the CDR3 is TGCAGTGCTAGGGGATACAGGGGTCACCCCCAGCATTTT.

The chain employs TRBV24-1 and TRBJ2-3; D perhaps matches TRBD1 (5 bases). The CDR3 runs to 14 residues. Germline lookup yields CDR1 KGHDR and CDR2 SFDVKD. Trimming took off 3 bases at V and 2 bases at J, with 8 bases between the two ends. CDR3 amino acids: CATSDRQSTDTQYF. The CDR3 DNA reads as TGTGCCACCAGTGATCGACAGTCCACAGATACGCAGTATTTT.

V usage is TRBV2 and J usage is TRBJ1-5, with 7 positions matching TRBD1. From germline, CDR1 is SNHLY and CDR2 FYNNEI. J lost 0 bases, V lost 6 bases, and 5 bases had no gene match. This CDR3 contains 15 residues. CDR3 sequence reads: CASRVDRNSNQPQHF. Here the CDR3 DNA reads TGTGCCAGCAGGGTGGACAGGAATAGCAATCAGCCCCAGCATTTT.

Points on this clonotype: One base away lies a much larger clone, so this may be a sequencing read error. The CDR3 protein is CASSDPSGANVLTF. The CDR3 DNA reads as TGTGCCAGCAGTGACCCCTCTGGGGCCAACGTCCTGACTTTC. This chain uses TRBV7-9 with TRBJ2-6; no firm D call. Deletions cut 6 bases from V and 0 bases from J, with 6 bases between. From germline, CDR1 is SEHNR and CDR2 FQNEAQ (reference sequence). This CDR3 is built from 14 residues.

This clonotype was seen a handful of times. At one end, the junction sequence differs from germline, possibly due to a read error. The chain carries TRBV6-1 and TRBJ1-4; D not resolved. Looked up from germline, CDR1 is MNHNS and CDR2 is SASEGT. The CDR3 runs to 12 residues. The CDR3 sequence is CASSEVGQKLFF. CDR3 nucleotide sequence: TGTGCCAGCAGCGAAGTGGGTCAAAAACTGTTTTTT.

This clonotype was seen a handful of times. CDR3 in DNA: TGTGCCAGCAGCCAACTCCCCCGGGATAATTCACCCCTCCACTTT. Translated: CASSQLPRDNSPLHF. This chain connects TRBV4-2 to TRBJ1-6; D unresolved. Per the germline V gene, CDR1 is LGHNA and CDR2 is YNFKEQ. The CDR3 loop spans 15 amino acids. Deletions cut 2 bases from V and 5 bases from J, with 10 bases between.

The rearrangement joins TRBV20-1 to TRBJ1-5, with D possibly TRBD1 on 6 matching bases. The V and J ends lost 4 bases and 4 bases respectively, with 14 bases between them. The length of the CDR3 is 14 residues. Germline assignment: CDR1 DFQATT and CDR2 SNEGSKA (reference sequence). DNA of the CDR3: TGCAGTGCTATCTCCGGGGGGCAGAATCAGCCCCAGCATTTT. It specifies CSAISGGQNQPQHF.

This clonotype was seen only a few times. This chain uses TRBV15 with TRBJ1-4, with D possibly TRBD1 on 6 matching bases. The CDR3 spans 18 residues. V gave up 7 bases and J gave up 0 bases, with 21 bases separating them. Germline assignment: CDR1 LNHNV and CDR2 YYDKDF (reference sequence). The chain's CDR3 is CATIPKPQQGPTNEKLFF. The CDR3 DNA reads TGTGCCACCATCCCGAAACCGCAACAGGGACCAACTAATGAAAAACTGTTTTTT.

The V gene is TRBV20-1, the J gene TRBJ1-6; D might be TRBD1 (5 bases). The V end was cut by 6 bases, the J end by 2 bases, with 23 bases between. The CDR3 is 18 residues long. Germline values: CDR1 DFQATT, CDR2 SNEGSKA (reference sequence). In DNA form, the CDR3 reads TGCAGTGCCCACACAGGATTCCTACGCCTCCCCTATAATTCACCCCTCCACTTT. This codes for CSAHTGFLRLPYNSPLHF.

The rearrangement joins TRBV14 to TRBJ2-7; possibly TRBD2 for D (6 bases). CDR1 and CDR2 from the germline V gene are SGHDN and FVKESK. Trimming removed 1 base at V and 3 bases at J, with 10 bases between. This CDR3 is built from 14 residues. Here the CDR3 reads CASSQVSGRYEQYF. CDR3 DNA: TGTGCCAGCAGCCAAGTTAGCGGTCGCTACGAGCAGTACTTC. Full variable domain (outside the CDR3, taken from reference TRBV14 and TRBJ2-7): EAGVTQFPSHSVIEKGQTVTLRCDPISGHDNLYWYRRVMGKEIKFLLHFVKESKQDESGMPNNRFLAERTGGTYSTLKVQPAELEDSGVYFCASSQVSGRYEQYFGPGTRLTVT.

CDR3 nucleotide sequence: TGTGCCAGCAGCTTGTCATCCAGGGGGCATGGCTACACCTTC. Encoded protein: CASSLSSRGHGYTF. The gene calls are TRBV5-6 and TRBJ1-2, with 8 positions matching TRBD1. Germline V gene sequence: CDR1 SGHDT, CDR2 YYEEEE. This CDR3 spans 14 amino acids. Trimming took 1 base from V and 6 from J; bases not matched to a gene: 5.

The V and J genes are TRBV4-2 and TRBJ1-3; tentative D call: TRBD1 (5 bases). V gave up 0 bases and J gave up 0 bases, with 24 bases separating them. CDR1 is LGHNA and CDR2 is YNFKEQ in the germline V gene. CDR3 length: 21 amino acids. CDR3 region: CASSQDRPHNDGGPSGNTIYF. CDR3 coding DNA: TGTGCCAGCAGCCAAGATCGCCCACACAACGACGGGGGACCCTCTGGAAACACCATATATTTT.

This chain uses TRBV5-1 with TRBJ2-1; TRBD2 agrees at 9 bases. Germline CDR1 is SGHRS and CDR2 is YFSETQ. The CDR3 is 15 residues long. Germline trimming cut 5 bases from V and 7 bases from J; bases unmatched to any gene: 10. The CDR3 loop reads CASRKPGLAGNEQFF. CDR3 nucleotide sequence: TGCGCCAGCAGAAAACCGGGACTAGCAGGGAATGAGCAGTTCTTC.

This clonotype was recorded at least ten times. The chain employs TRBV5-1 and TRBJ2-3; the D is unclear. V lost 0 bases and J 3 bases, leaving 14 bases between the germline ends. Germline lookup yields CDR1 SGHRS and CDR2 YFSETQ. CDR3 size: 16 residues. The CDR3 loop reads CASSLGPLAGTDTQYF. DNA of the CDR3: TGCGCCAGCAGCTTGGGTCCTCTCGCCGGGACAGATACGCAGTATTTT.

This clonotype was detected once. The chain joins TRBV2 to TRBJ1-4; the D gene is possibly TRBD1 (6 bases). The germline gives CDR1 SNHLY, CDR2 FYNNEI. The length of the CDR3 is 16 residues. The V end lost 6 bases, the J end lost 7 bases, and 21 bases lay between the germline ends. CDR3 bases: TGTGCCAGCAGAGTCCCGGGACACCAGGGAGGTGAAAAACTGTTTTTT. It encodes CASRVPGHQGGEKLFF.

CDR3 bases: TGTGCCAGCAGCTCCCTACTGAGCTCCTACAATGAGCAGTACTTC. The encoded protein is CASSSLLSSYNEQYF. The rearrangement joins TRBV11-2 to TRBJ2-1; D ambiguous. The J call may be faulty, since TRBJ2-7 better matches the DNA end. The germline gives CDR1 SGHAT, CDR2 FQNNGV. The CDR3 length is 15 residues.